One sample yielded the 32 T cell receptor beta chains listed below, sequenced in a study of sequential checkpoint blockade in melanoma. This sample's treatment: randomized to nivolumab then ipilimumab (arm A) or the reverse (arm B). Some clones are missing from TCRdb's copy, which holds only in-frame ones; the method was immunoSEQ multiplex PCR. The repertoire holds around 13,000 clones, with around 72% as singletons. Here the sequenced sample was CD8+ T cells sorted from blood (inferred from file names), taken from a patient given nivolumab and ipilimumab in sequence. The receptors shown here come from a human donor with melanoma.

This clone was detected only a few times. V gene TRBV6-5 combines with J gene TRBJ2-7; the match to TRBD1 covers 7 bases. The germline V gene has CDR1 MNHEY and CDR2 SVGAGI. V trimming: 7 bases; J trimming: 5 bases; junction bases outside the gene matches: 5. The CDR3 runs to 12 residues. CDR3 DNA: TGTGCCAGCACCCAGGGGGTCCACGAGCAGTACTTC. Amino acid sequence: CASTQGVHEQYF.

J is TRBJ2-5 and V is TRBV7-6; 10 bases agree with TRBD2. Germline assignment: CDR1 SGHVS and CDR2 FNYEAQ. The CDR3 loop spans 15 amino acids. V lost 10 bases and J lost 4; bases outside the gene matches: 12. The CDR3 coding sequence is TGTGCCACCCTGGATGGAGCGGGGGGGGGAGAGACCCAGTACTTC. This codes for CATLDGAGGGETQYF. Full variable domain (outside the CDR3, taken from reference TRBV7-6 and TRBJ2-5): GAGVSQSPRYKVTKRGQDVALRCDPISGHVSLYWYRQALGQGPEFLTYFNYEAQQDKSGLPNDRFSAERPEGSISTLTIQRTEQRDSAMYRCATLDGAGGGETQYFGPGTRLLVL.

This clone was detected only once. V is TRBV6-6 and J is TRBJ1-1; 7 nucleotides match TRBD1. The CDR3 extends over 15 amino acids. The ends lost 5 bases at V and 5 bases at J; junction bases unmatched: 11. Germline V lookup: CDR1 MNHNY, CDR2 SVGAGI (reference sequence). The CDR3 here is CASSRLTGALTEAFF. For the CDR3, the DNA is TGTGCCAGCAGTCGCCTCACAGGGGCGTTGACTGAAGCTTTCTTT.

The chain couples TRBV19 to TRBJ2-7; 10 positions agree with TRBD1. From germline, CDR1 is LNHDA and CDR2 SQIVND (reference sequence). The CDR3 spans 15 residues. The V segment lost 7 bases and the J segment 3 bases; nucleotides outside the gene matches: 9. CDR3 protein: CASTPRDRGNYEQYF. In DNA form, the CDR3 reads TGTGCCAGTACCCCCAGGGACAGGGGTAACTACGAGCAGTACTTC.

The J gene is TRBJ1-2, the V gene TRBV30, with 7 bases fitting TRBD1. This CDR3 is 14 amino acids long. Trimming at V came to 5 bases and at J to 0 bases, leaving 6 bases not matched to a gene. From germline, CDR1 is GTSNPN and CDR2 SVGIG (reference sequence). CDR3 in amino acids: CAWGTEEANYGYTF. DNA of the CDR3: TGTGCCTGGGGGACAGAAGAGGCTAACTATGGCTACACCTTC.

In this sample, this clone turned up a few times. The V gene is TRBV7-6, the J gene TRBJ2-5; D not certain. V lost 1 base, J lost 11 bases, and 11 bases lay in between. Germline lookup yields CDR1 SGHVS and CDR2 FNYEAQ. CDR3 size: 12 residues. CDR3 in amino acids: CASSLVPFEQYF. In DNA form, the CDR3 reads TGTGCCAGCAGCTTAGTTCCTTTTGAGCAGTACTTC.

The gene calls are TRBV25-1 and TRBJ1-4; D perhaps matches TRBD1 (5 bases). The length of the CDR3 is 15 residues. V was shortened by 3 bases and J by 4 bases, with 12 bases between the two germline ends. Germline CDR1 reads MGHDK; CDR2 reads SYGVNS. The CDR3 DNA is TGTGCCAGCAGTGAGGGGGGATATAGTAATGAAAAACTGTTTTTT. It translates to CASSEGGYSNEKLFF.

In its sample, this clone was seen a few times. The chain is built from TRBV4-1 and TRBJ1-3, with D maybe TRBD1 (5 bases). Trimming took off 1 base at V and 4 bases at J, with 8 bases between the two ends. This CDR3 has 14 residues. Germline lookup yields CDR1 MGHRA and CDR2 YSYEKL. CDR3 residues: CASSQGQRGNTIYF. CDR3 DNA sequence: TGCGCCAGCAGCCAAGGACAGAGAGGAAACACCATATATTTT.

The chain employs TRBV29-1 and TRBJ2-2; TRBD1 aligns across 10 bases. The length of the CDR3 is 15 residues. J gave up 6 bases and V 4 bases, and 8 bases lay outside the gene matches. The germline CDR1 and CDR2 sequences are SQVTM and ANQGSEA. This CDR3 is CSVVGTGVKAGELFF. CDR3 DNA: TGCAGCGTTGTAGGGACAGGGGTTAAAGCCGGGGAGCTGTTTTTT.

This sequence joins TRBV19 and TRBJ2-1; 9 bases are shared with TRBD2. The CDR3 runs to 16 residues. V was pared by 6 bases and J by 7 bases, with 13 bases of the junction left unmatched. CDR1 and CDR2 from the germline V gene are LNHDA and SQIVND (reference sequence). As DNA, the CDR3 is TGTGCCAGTAGCGAGGGGGTAGCGGGAGCTTGGAATGAGCAGTTCTTC. This codes for CASSEGVAGAWNEQFF.

This sequence joins TRBV4-1 and TRBJ2-7, with 11 positions matching TRBD2. The junction had 6 bases not matched to a gene; V was cut back by 0 bases and J by 8 bases. This CDR3 is 15 amino acids long. CDR1 is MGHRA, CDR2 YSYEKL, per germline. The DNA of the CDR3 is TGCGCCAGCAGCCAAGATAAACTAGCGGGAGAGAAGCAGTACTTC. It yields the protein CASSQDKLAGEKQYF.

The chain combines TRBV9 with TRBJ2-5, with 14 bases lining up with TRBD2. Germline CDR1 and CDR2: SGDLS and YYNGEE. The CDR3 totals 16 residues. Trimming cost V 3 bases and J 2 bases; bases outside gene matches: 3. As DNA, the CDR3 is TGTGCCAGCAGCGGGACTAGCGGGGGGATACAAGAGACCCAGTACTTC. Translated: CASSGTSGGIQETQYF.

By its share, this clone is medium-sized (0.01 to 0.1%). The genes are TRBV18 and TRBJ1-2; weak D call: TRBD1 (5 bases). CDR1 is KGHSH and CDR2 is LQKENI in the germline V gene. V lost 5 bases, J lost 3 bases, and 10 bases lay in between. The CDR3 has 13 amino acids. The CDR3: CASSSREDYGYTF. The CDR3 DNA reads TGTGCCAGCTCAAGCAGGGAGGACTATGGCTACACCTTC.

This clone has more than one count but fewer than ten. The chain links TRBV7-3 to TRBJ2-1, with TRBD2 identical over 9 bases. CDR3 length: 15 amino acids. Looked up from germline, CDR1 is SGHTA and CDR2 is FQGTGA. The J segment lost 5 bases and the V segment lost 5 bases, leaving 7 bases of the junction unmatched. The CDR3 reads CASSRSGRPDNEQFF. CDR3 sequence (DNA): TGTGCCAGCAGCCGCAGCGGGAGGCCAGACAATGAGCAGTTCTTC.

A remark on this clone: An end of the junction does not agree with germline; a read error may underlie this. This chain joins TRBV7-7 and TRBJ2-3; 9 nucleotides line up with TRBD2. CDR1 and CDR2 (germline): SSHAT, FNYEAQ (reference sequence). This CDR3 has 16 amino acids. CDR3 nucleotides: TGTGCTAGCAGCTTAGCGGCTAGCGGGGGCACAGATACGCAGTATTTT. It specifies CASSLAASGGTDTQYF.

The chain is built from TRBV6-1 and TRBJ1-2; weak D call: TRBD1 (6 bases). Looked up from germline, CDR1 is MNHNS and CDR2 is SASEGT. V shed 0 bases and J shed 4 bases, with 12 bases lying between them. This CDR3 contains 15 residues. The CDR3 loop is CASSEATDRRYGYTF. The CDR3 bases are TGTGCCAGCAGTGAAGCAACAGACAGGCGCTATGGCTACACCTTC.

The chain employs TRBV27 and TRBJ2-1; TRBD2 might be the D (6 bases). With 2 bases removed from V and 10 bases from J, the gap between germline ends came to 9 bases. The germline CDR1 and CDR2 sequences are MNHEY and SMNVEV (reference sequence). This CDR3 has 12 amino acids. CDR3 sequence: CASSLRGREQFF. The DNA of the CDR3 is TGTGCCAGCAGTTTAAGAGGGAGGGAGCAGTTCTTC.

The chain is built from TRBV6-4 and TRBJ2-1; 8 bases are a match to TRBD2. Germline CDR1 MRHNA, CDR2 SNTAGT. Unmatched junction bases numbered 0, after V lost 0 bases and J lost 2 bases. The CDR3 is 15 amino acids. The CDR3 region has the DNA TGTGCCAGCAGTGACTCCGGGGGGGCCTACAATGAGCAGTTCTTC. Its translation is CASSDSGGAYNEQFF.

The chain couples TRBV9 to TRBJ2-1; the D is unclear. V lost 1 base and J lost 10, with 9 bases in between. CDR3 length equals 12 residues. The germline CDR1 and CDR2 sequences are SGDLS and YYNGEE. This CDR3 is CASSVTGREQFF. For the CDR3, the DNA is TGTGCCAGCAGCGTAACGGGTCGGGAGCAGTTCTTC.

The gene calls are TRBV5-6 and TRBJ2-7; TRBD1 matches at 9 bases. Germline CDR1 and CDR2: SGHDT and YYEEEE. This CDR3 spans 18 amino acids. V lost 6 bases to trimming and J lost 7 bases; unmatched junction nucleotides: 23. The CDR3 nucleotides read TGTGCCAGCACCTCAAGGTTAACCGGGACAGGGCAACCTAAAGAGCAGTACTTC. This sequence encodes CASTSRLTGTGQPKEQYF.

This chain uses TRBV5-6 with TRBJ1-1; 9 nucleotides agree with TRBD1. The germline V gene encodes CDR1 SGHDT and CDR2 YYEEEE. The V segment lost 1 base and the J segment 0 bases; nucleotides outside the gene matches: 7. This CDR3 has 17 amino acids. DNA for the CDR3: TGTGCCAGCAGCTTGACCCGACAGGGGGAGGTGAACACTGAAGCTTTCTTT. It yields the protein CASSLTRQGEVNTEAFF. The entire variable domain, with the rest obtained from reference TRBV5-6 and TRBJ1-1, is as follows: DAGVTQSPTHLIKTRGQQVTLRCSPKSGHDTVSWYQQALGQGPQFIFQYYEEEERQRGNFPDRFSGHQFPNYSSELNVNALLLGDSALYLCASSLTRQGEVNTEAFFGQGTRLTVV.

Only one count was recorded for this clone. This sequence joins TRBV6-6 and TRBJ1-2, with no clear D. Germline CDR1 and CDR2: MNHNY and SVGAGI (reference sequence). The length of the CDR3 is 14 residues. V lost 7 bases to trimming and J lost 5 bases, with 17 bases between them. CDR3 residues: CASTNPTALYGYTF. For the CDR3, the DNA is TGTGCCAGCACCAACCCGACTGCCCTATATGGCTACACCTTC.

V is TRBV7-9 and J is TRBJ2-1; D unclear. Germline V gene sequence: CDR1 SEHNR, CDR2 FQNEAQ (reference sequence). V gave up 1 base and J gave up 2 bases, with 12 bases separating them. The CDR3 is 16 amino acids. CDR3 coding DNA: TGTGCCAGCAGCTTAGACATCAGCGTCACCTACAATGAGCAGTTCTTC. As protein: CASSLDISVTYNEQFF.

This clone occurred a few times. This chain joins TRBV4-1 and TRBJ2-1; 7 bases map to TRBD1. With 4 bases clipped from V and 8 bases from J, the junction kept 5 bases outside the gene matches. Germline V gene data show CDR1 as MGHRA and CDR2 as YSYEKL. The CDR3 sequence is 13 residues long. The CDR3 loop is CASSPDRRDEQFF. In nucleotides, the CDR3 is TGCGCCAGCAGCCCGGACAGGAGAGATGAGCAGTTCTTC.

Relative to its sample, this clone is medium-sized. V and J are TRBV4-2 and TRBJ2-2, with TRBD2 as a possible D gene (6 bases). The V end lost 3 bases, the J end lost 3 bases, and 11 bases lay between the germline ends. This CDR3 comprises 15 residues. Germline V gene data show CDR1 as LGHNA and CDR2 as YNFKEQ. CDR3 sequence (DNA): TGTGCCAGCAGCCAGACCTGGGGGGACACCGGGGAGCTGTTTTTT. As protein: CASSQTWGDTGELFF.

This rearrangement joins TRBV13 to TRBJ1-2; 7 bases map to TRBD1. With V trimmed by 6 bases and J by 8 bases, 12 bases remained unmatched. The CDR3 spans 14 residues. CDR1 is PRHDT, CDR2 FYEKMQ, per germline (reference sequence). In DNA form, the CDR3 reads TGTGCCAGCAGTTCGGACAGGTTTTCAGGAGGCTACACCTTC. It codes for CASSSDRFSGGYTF.

The chain uses TRBV10-3 and TRBJ2-5, with 9 positions matching TRBD1. V lost 6 bases to trimming and J lost 5 bases; unmatched junction nucleotides: 4. The CDR3 is made up of 13 amino acids. Germline assignment: CDR1 ENHRY and CDR2 SYGVKD. Here the CDR3 DNA reads TGTGCCATCAGGGGACAGGGAGAGGAGACCCAGTACTTC. It specifies CAIRGQGEETQYF.

This clone was found a few times. The chain employs TRBV6-1 and TRBJ2-1; 8 bases align to TRBD1. The CDR3 is made up of 14 amino acids. V shed 8 bases and J 9 bases; nucleotides not matched to a gene: 12. Germline CDR1 and CDR2: MNHNS and SASEGT. CDR3 bases: TGTGCCAGCTGGGAGACAGGGGTTTCGGGTGAGCAGTTCTTC. It encodes CASWETGVSGEQFF.

This clone was counted a single time. V is TRBV2 and J is TRBJ1-5, with D perhaps TRBD1 (5 bases). The CDR3 length is 13 residues. Germline V lookup: CDR1 SNHLY, CDR2 FYNNEI. V was pared by 5 bases and J by 7 bases, with 12 bases between. CDR3 region: CASSKPGLQPQHF. The CDR3 DNA reads as TGTGCCAGCAGTAAGCCAGGGCTGCAGCCCCAGCATTTT.

The chain uses TRBV7-6 and TRBJ2-7, with D possibly being TRBD2 (6 bases). The V gene's germline CDR1 is SGHVS and CDR2 FNYEAQ. CDR3 size: 16 residues. V was cut by 0 bases and J by 2 bases, with 14 bases left in between. CDR3 in DNA: TGTGCCAGCAGCTTAGCCTCGGTAGCGGAGCCCTACGAGCAGTACTTC. It encodes CASSLASVAEPYEQYF.

The chain couples TRBV13 to TRBJ2-5; 8 nucleotides line up with TRBD1. The CDR3 is made up of 18 amino acids. With 3 bases clipped from V and 0 bases from J, the junction kept 12 bases outside the gene matches. The germline CDR1 and CDR2 sequences are PRHDT and FYEKMQ (reference sequence). The CDR3, as DNA: TGTGCCAGCAGCTTGGCTGGGCTTAGGACAGGGCACCAAGAGACCCAGTACTTC. This sequence encodes CASSLAGLRTGHQETQYF.

V gene TRBV25-1 combines with J gene TRBJ1-2; D may be TRBD1 (5 bases). The V end lost 3 bases, the J end lost 7 bases, and 15 bases lay between the germline ends. Germline CDR1 MGHDK, CDR2 SYGVNS. This CDR3 comprises 14 residues. This chain's CDR3 is CASSEEGVFSGYTF. The CDR3 bases are TGTGCCAGCAGTGAGGAAGGGGTGTTCTCTGGCTACACCTTC.